The 27 T cell receptor beta chains presented below share a single source sample, sequenced in a study of blood T cell repertoires in COVID-19. Some clones are missing from TCRdb's copy, which holds only in-frame ones; the method was immunoSEQ multiplex PCR. This table has more than 50,000 clones, 90% appearing once. Sequenced sample: peripheral blood. These receptors all stem from a woman between 35 and 50 years old with active COVID-19.

V usage is TRBV10-3 and J usage is TRBJ2-7, with 7 bases identical to TRBD1. This CDR3 contains 15 residues. V trimming: 2 bases; J trimming: 5 bases; junction bases outside the gene matches: 9. CDR1 ENHRY and CDR2 SYGVKD come from the germline V gene. Written as DNA, the CDR3 is TGTGCCATCAGTGAGCGACAAACCAGGGGGAACGAGCAGTACTTC. Protein product: CAISERQTRGNEQYF.

The chain carries TRBV5-5 and TRBJ2-1; D is perhaps TRBD1 (5 bases). The CDR3 spans 15 residues. Per germline, CDR1 SGHKS and CDR2 YYEKEE (reference sequence). Trimming cost V 4 bases and J 4 bases, with 15 bases left between them. The CDR3 spells CASSRGSDSYNEQFF. The CDR3 region has the DNA TGTGCCAGCAGCAGGGGCAGTGATTCATACAATGAGCAGTTCTTC.

V usage is TRBV7-7 and J usage is TRBJ2-5, with D perhaps matching TRBD1 (6 bases). The ends were cut back, 5 bases at V and 2 bases at J, with 12 bases in the middle. CDR3 length: 14 residues. Germline V gives CDR1 SSHAT, CDR2 FNYEAQ (reference sequence). The CDR3 here is CASSPTGWQETQYF. The DNA for the CDR3 is TGTGCCAGCAGCCCTACAGGGTGGCAAGAGACCCAGTACTTC.

The chain uses TRBV2 and TRBJ1-5; a possible D gene is TRBD1 (6 bases). The CDR3 sequence is 13 residues long. The V gene lost 5 bases and the J gene lost 4 bases, with 9 bases spanning the gap. Germline loops: CDR1 SNHLY, CDR2 FYNNEI. The CDR3 region has the DNA TGTGCCAGCAGTTACCAGGGGAATCAGCCCCAGCATTTT. It translates to CASSYQGNQPQHF.

The CDR3 protein is CASSSPGTGNEKLFF. CDR3 nucleotide sequence: TGCGCCAGCAGTTCCCCCGGGACAGGGAATGAAAAACTGTTTTTT. The chain carries TRBV5-1 and TRBJ1-4; 9 nucleotides line up with TRBD1. This CDR3 contains 15 residues. With 5 bases clipped from V and 5 bases from J, the junction kept 7 bases outside the gene matches. CDR1 and CDR2 (germline): SGHRS, YFSETQ.

The rearrangement links TRBV3-1 (or the pseudogene TRBV3-2) to TRBJ2-5; 8 bases are a match to TRBD1. The germline CDR1 and CDR2 sequences are LGHDT and YNNKEL (reference sequence). There are 15 residues in the CDR3. J gave up 1 base and V 4 bases, and 5 bases lay outside the gene matches. The CDR3 region has the DNA TGTGCCAGCAGCCCAGGGACAGGAGTCCAAGAGACCCAGTACTTC. Translating gives CASSPGTGVQETQYF.

V and J are TRBV5-1 and TRBJ1-5; a possible D gene is TRBD1 (5 bases). Germline CDR1 SGHRS, CDR2 YFSETQ. V was clipped by 0 bases and J by 4 bases, with 11 bases between them. The CDR3 totals 15 residues. The CDR3 sequence: CASSLAGFGNQPQHF. Here the CDR3 DNA reads TGCGCCAGCAGCTTGGCAGGGTTCGGGAATCAGCCCCAGCATTTT.

The chain recombines TRBV3-1 (or the pseudogene TRBV3-2) with TRBJ2-1; weak D call: TRBD2 (5 bases). The CDR3 consists of 16 residues. Trimming left V 5 bases short and J 1 base short, with 15 bases between. Germline lookup yields CDR1 LGHDT and CDR2 YNNKEL (reference sequence). DNA for the CDR3: TGTGCCAGCAGCTCCCGGGGTGCACCTTCCTACAATGAGCAGTTCTTC. It encodes CASSSRGAPSYNEQFF.

The V and J genes are TRBV12-3 or TRBV12-4 and TRBJ2-1; weak D call: TRBD1 (6 bases). Trimming cost V 3 bases and J 14 bases, with 14 bases left between them. The CDR3 length is 12 residues. DNA for the CDR3: TGTGCCAGCAGTTTGAAGGCAGGGGTGGAGTTCTTC. Amino acid sequence: CASSLKAGVEFF.

The rearrangement uses TRBV6-2 or TRBV6-3 and TRBJ2-1, with 9 bases that match TRBD2. The CDR3 is made up of 18 amino acids. Unmatched junction bases numbered 8, after V lost 2 bases and J lost 0 bases. Germline V gives CDR1 MNHEY, CDR2 SVGEGT. This chain's CDR3 is CASSYPHPGLASYNEQFF. CDR3 sequence (DNA): TGTGCCAGCAGTTACCCGCATCCGGGACTAGCCTCCTACAATGAGCAGTTCTTC.

The chain joins TRBV5-1 to TRBJ2-2; 9 bases agree with TRBD2. Germline V gene lookup returns CDR1 SGHRS and CDR2 YFSETQ. The ends lost 1 base at V and 4 bases at J; junction bases unmatched: 11. This CDR3 is 18 amino acids long. CDR3 sequence reads: CASSLNPSGAAGTGELFF. The CDR3 region has the DNA TGCGCCAGCAGCTTGAATCCTAGCGGGGCTGCGGGCACCGGGGAGCTGTTTTTT.

Written as DNA, the CDR3 is TGCAGCGTTGTTGGGACAGACGTAGGCTACACCTTC. Amino acid sequence: CSVVGTDVGYTF. This chain uses TRBV29-1 with TRBJ1-2; 7 bases line up with TRBD1. Trimming at V came to 4 bases and at J to 8 bases, leaving 7 bases not matched to a gene. Germline V gene data show CDR1 as SQVTM and CDR2 as ANQGSEA. The CDR3 runs to 12 residues.

The chain links TRBV3-1 (or the pseudogene TRBV3-2) to TRBJ2-7; TRBD2 agrees at 7 bases. The CDR3 runs 13 residues. Per germline, CDR1 LGHDT and CDR2 YNNKEL (reference sequence). J was trimmed by 3 bases and V by 1 base; bases with no gene match: 0. For the CDR3, the DNA is TGTGCCAGCAGCCAAGGGGGGGGCTACGAGCAGTACTTC. Translation: CASSQGGGYEQYF.

The V call is TRBV11-3, the J call TRBJ2-7, with TRBD2 identical over 15 bases. The CDR3 spans 18 residues. The germline gives CDR1 SGHNT, CDR2 YENEEA. V trimming: 5 bases; J trimming: 0 bases; junction bases outside the gene matches: 8. In DNA form, the CDR3 reads TGTGCCAGCAGCCTCCGGACTAGCGGGGGGGCGAGCTCCTACGAGCAGTACTTC. Protein sequence: CASSLRTSGGASSYEQYF.

In its sample, this clone is large (0.1 to 1%). This chain uses TRBV6-1 with TRBJ2-3; 7 nucleotides match TRBD1. V lost 3 bases, J lost 0 bases, and 3 bases stayed unmatched. CDR1 is MNHNS, CDR2 SASEGT, per germline. CDR3 length equals 15 residues. The CDR3 region is CASSEETGSTDTQYF. The CDR3 region has the DNA TGTGCCAGCAGTGAGGAGACAGGGAGCACAGATACGCAGTATTTT.

The chain couples TRBV28 to TRBJ2-3; TRBD2 aligns across 12 bases. CDR1 and CDR2 (germline): MDHEN, SYDVKM. V shed 7 bases, J shed 4 bases, and the junction held 6 bases outside the gene matches. There are 15 residues in the CDR3. The CDR3: CASTSPSGGADTQYF. CDR3 nucleotides: TGTGCCAGCACCTCCCCTAGCGGGGGGGCAGATACGCAGTATTTT. The full variable domain, rest sourced from reference TRBV28 and TRBJ2-3, is DVKVTQSSRYLVKRTGEKVFLECVQDMDHENMFWYRQDPGLGLRLIYFSYDVKMKEKGDIPEGYSVSREKKERFSLILESASTNQTSMYLCASTSPSGGADTQYFGPGTRLTVL.

CDR3: CASSETSGSYEQYF. Here the CDR3 DNA reads TGTGCCAGCAGTGAGACTAGCGGTTCCTACGAGCAGTACTTC. J is TRBJ2-7 and V is TRBV2, with TRBD2 matching 9 bases. Germline V gene lookup returns CDR1 SNHLY and CDR2 FYNNEI. V shed 3 bases and J 1 base; nucleotides not matched to a gene: 1. The CDR3 is made up of 14 amino acids.

V usage is TRBV27 and J usage is TRBJ1-1; 9 bases are a match to TRBD1. With V trimmed by 4 bases and J by 0 bases, 6 bases remained unmatched. The CDR3 length is 16 residues. In germline, CDR1 is MNHEY, CDR2 SMNVEV (reference sequence). The CDR3 sequence: CASSYRGPCMNTEAFF. The CDR3, as DNA: TGTGCCAGCAGTTACAGGGGGCCTTGCATGAACACTGAAGCTTTCTTT.

This rearrangement joins TRBV7-2 to TRBJ1-2; 11 bases align to TRBD1. The germline gives CDR1 SGHTA, CDR2 FQGNSA. This CDR3 spans 15 amino acids. V gave up 5 bases and J gave up 5 bases; unmatched junction bases: 7. The CDR3 DNA reads TGTGCCAGCAGCCCCCGGGACAGGGGGTTATATGGCTACACCTTC. It encodes CASSPRDRGLYGYTF.

This chain connects TRBV27 to TRBJ1-1; D gene unclear. The CDR3 sequence is 13 residues long. Between the trimmed V and J ends, which lost 1 base and 1 base, there was a span of 4 bases. The germline V gene encodes CDR1 MNHEY and CDR2 SMNVEV (reference sequence). CDR3 amino acids: CASSLYRNTEAFF. The CDR3 region has the DNA TGTGCCAGCAGTTTATACAGGAACACTGAAGCTTTCTTT.

This chain uses TRBV6-2 or TRBV6-3 with TRBJ2-1, with TRBD1 as a possible D gene (6 bases). Trimming shortened V by 5 bases and J by 0 bases, and 14 bases separated the two germline ends. CDR3 size: 16 residues. The germline CDR1 and CDR2 sequences are MNHEY and SVGEGT. The CDR3 here is CASSVDSRSSYNEQFF. CDR3 nucleotide sequence: TGTGCCAGCAGTGTGGACAGTCGAAGCTCCTACAATGAGCAGTTCTTC.

V is TRBV4-1 and J is TRBJ2-3, with 12 bases that match TRBD2. This CDR3 is built from 18 residues. The V gene end was trimmed by 1 base and the J gene end by 5 bases; junction bases not matched to a gene: 10. In germline, CDR1 is MGHRA, CDR2 YSYEKL. The CDR3 reads CASSQGEWGLAGRDTQYF. CDR3 coding DNA: TGCGCCAGCAGCCAAGGGGAGTGGGGACTAGCGGGTCGAGATACGCAGTATTTT.

The J gene is TRBJ2-2, the V gene TRBV5-1; tentative D call: TRBD2 (5 bases). Trimming took off 4 bases at V and 6 bases at J, with 13 bases between the two ends. Germline CDR1 SGHRS, CDR2 YFSETQ. There are 14 residues in the CDR3. In nucleotides, the CDR3 is TGCGCCAGCAGCCCAGAGGGTAGCCCCGGGGAGCTGTTTTTT. Encoded protein: CASSPEGSPGELFF. Complete variable domain (other parts from reference TRBV5-1 and TRBJ2-2): KAGVTQTPRYLIKTRGQQVTLSCSPISGHRSVSWYQQTPGQGLQFLFEYFSETQRNKGNFPGRFSGRQFSNSRSEMNVSTLELGDSALYLCASSPEGSPGELFFGEGSRLTVL.

The chain uses TRBV7-2 and TRBJ2-1, with 7 bases lining up with TRBD2. The trim removed 0 bases at V and 2 bases at J, leaving 1 base unmatched. The CDR3 covers 15 residues. Germline V gene data show CDR1 as SGHTA and CDR2 as FQGNSA. The CDR3 reads CASSLASGAYNEQFF. CDR3 sequence (DNA): TGTGCCAGCAGCTTAGCGAGCGGGGCCTACAATGAGCAGTTCTTC.

The rearrangement links TRBV3-1 (or the pseudogene TRBV3-2) to TRBJ2-3, with 12 positions matching TRBD1. V lost 5 bases to trimming and J lost 5 bases; unmatched junction nucleotides: 5. The length of the CDR3 is 15 residues. Germline assignment: CDR1 LGHDT and CDR2 YNNKEL (reference sequence). CDR3 region: CASSSGTGGKDTQYF. In DNA form, the CDR3 reads TGTGCCAGCAGCTCCGGGACAGGGGGCAAAGATACGCAGTATTTT.

The chain uses TRBV28 and TRBJ1-1, with TRBD1 as a possible D gene (5 bases). With 5 bases removed from V and 7 bases from J, the gap between germline ends came to 8 bases. Germline CDR1 is MDHEN and CDR2 is SYDVKM. CDR3 length: 11 amino acids. The CDR3 region has the DNA TGTGCCAGCAGTCGCAGGGTTGAAGCTTTCTTT. Protein: CASSRRVEAFF.

The chain combines TRBV7-9 with TRBJ2-3; the D gene is possibly TRBD2 (7 bases). The CDR3 is made up of 18 amino acids. V lost 5 bases to trimming and J lost 0 bases, with 21 bases between them. The germline gives CDR1 SEHNR, CDR2 FQNEAQ (reference sequence). The CDR3 is CASSPPLGGGPSTDTQYF. The CDR3 DNA sequence: TGTGCCAGCAGCCCACCCCTAGGGGGGGGCCCAAGCACAGATACGCAGTATTTT.